The 21 T cell receptor beta chains listed next were all sequenced from one sample in a study of blood T cell repertoires in COVID-19. Libraries were prepared by immunoSEQ multiplex PCR; TCRdb keeps only in-frame clonotypes and omits some of them. In the table there are hundreds of thousands of clones, 75% to 85% of which are singletons. Sequenced input: peripheral blood. All receptors derive from a woman in her 30s with COVID-19, enrolled during active disease.

As DNA, the CDR3 is TGTGCCAGCAGTCGCACCCCCACAGGGACAACTAATGAAAAACTGTTTTTT. It specifies CASSRTPTGTTNEKLFF. This chain joins TRBV6-6 and TRBJ1-4; D might be TRBD1 (6 bases). The CDR3 consists of 17 residues. V lost 5 bases to trimming and J lost 0 bases, with 16 bases between them. From germline, CDR1 is MNHNY and CDR2 SVGAGI (reference sequence).

The chain combines TRBV3-1 (or the pseudogene TRBV3-2) with TRBJ1-1; D call uncertain. The CDR3 runs 13 residues. Trimming took off 9 bases at V and 5 bases at J, with 16 bases between the two ends. Per the germline V gene, CDR1 is LGHDT and CDR2 is YNNKEL (reference sequence). The CDR3 reads CASTTMIGTEAFF. DNA for the CDR3: TGTGCCAGTACCACTATGATTGGAACTGAAGCTTTCTTT.

The gene calls are TRBV2 and TRBJ2-7; TRBD1 aligns across 7 bases. V was clipped by 4 bases and J by 0 bases; unmatched bases: 12. The CDR3 extends over 17 amino acids. CDR1 and CDR2 from the germline V gene are SNHLY and FYNNEI. CDR3 DNA: TGTGCCAGCAGTGCGGGACAGCTGGGCGGACACTCCTACGAGCAGTACTTC. It codes for CASSAGQLGGHSYEQYF. The full variable domain, its missing parts supplied by reference TRBV2 and TRBJ2-7, is EPEVTQTPSHQVTQMGQEVILRCVPISNHLYFYWYRQILGQKVEFLVSFYNNEISEKSEIFDDQFSVERPDGSNFTLKIRSTKLEDSAMYFCASSAGQLGGHSYEQYFGPGTRLTVT.

The chain joins TRBV4-3 to TRBJ2-1; TRBD2 aligns across 10 bases. Trimming removed 0 bases from V and 12 bases from J; junction bases left unmatched: 11. This CDR3 contains 16 residues. From germline, CDR1 is LGHNA and CDR2 YSLEER. This chain's CDR3 is CASSQDRLAGEVGQFF. CDR3 DNA: TGCGCCAGCAGCCAAGATCGGCTAGCGGGGGAGGTAGGGCAGTTCTTC.

The chain has TRBV9 and TRBJ2-7; 12 bases line up with TRBD2. Germline assignment: CDR1 SGDLS and CDR2 YYNGEE. Trimming at V came to 3 bases and at J to 6 bases, leaving 4 bases not matched to a gene. The length of the CDR3 is 14 residues. The CDR3: CASSASGGAVEQYF. CDR3 DNA sequence: TGTGCCAGCAGCGCTAGCGGGGGGGCCGTCGAGCAGTACTTC.

This chain's CDR3 is CASSQELPSYGGELFF. As DNA, the CDR3 is TGCGCCAGCAGCCAAGAGCTGCCTTCCTACGGCGGGGAGCTGTTTTTT. V and J are TRBV4-1 and TRBJ2-2, with unresolved D. The CDR3 length is 16 residues. Trimming pared 0 bases from V and 7 bases from J, leaving 15 bases between. Germline V lookup: CDR1 MGHRA, CDR2 YSYEKL.

The chain couples TRBV30 to TRBJ2-3, with D possibly TRBD2 on 5 matching bases. The V end lost 2 bases, the J end lost 5 bases, and 8 bases lay between the germline ends. In germline, CDR1 is GTSNPN, CDR2 SVGIG (reference sequence). This CDR3 has 12 residues. The DNA for the CDR3 is TGTGCCTGGAGTACCGGGGTAGATACGCAGTATTTT. Residues: CAWSTGVDTQYF.

The genes are TRBV19 and TRBJ1-5, with 9 bases aligning to TRBD1. J was trimmed by 4 bases and V by 1 base; bases with no gene match: 8. This CDR3 contains 17 residues. The germline gives CDR1 LNHDA, CDR2 SQIVND (reference sequence). The CDR3 DNA reads as TGTGCCAGTAGTATAGTGGACAGGGGATCTCTAAATCAGCCCCAGCATTTT. It translates to CASSIVDRGSLNQPQHF.

This clone has a single count. The rearrangement joins TRBV9 to TRBJ1-6; no clear D. CDR3 length: 15 amino acids. Germline lookup yields CDR1 SGDLS and CDR2 YYNGEE. Deletions cut 0 bases from V and 3 bases from J, with 7 bases between. CDR3 residues: CASSVVADYNSPLHF. Written as DNA, the CDR3 is TGTGCCAGCAGCGTAGTGGCAGACTATAATTCACCCCTCCACTTT.

This clone was observed at least ten times. The rearrangement joins TRBV7-2 to TRBJ1-1; no clear D gene. Germline values: CDR1 SGHTA, CDR2 FQGNSA. Trimming removed 6 bases at V and 7 bases at J, with 15 bases between. This CDR3 has 13 residues. CDR3 sequence (DNA): TGTGCCAGCAGTTGGAATGGGGAGGTTGAAGCTTTCTTT. Residues: CASSWNGEVEAFF.

This chain joins TRBV28 and TRBJ2-1, with 7 bases matching TRBD2. Germline trimming cut 2 bases from V and 7 bases from J; bases unmatched to any gene: 8. The CDR3 consists of 15 residues. Looked up from germline, CDR1 is MDHEN and CDR2 is SYDVKM. The CDR3 spells CASSLVPGAGNEQFF. The CDR3 region has the DNA TGTGCCAGCAGTTTAGTACCGGGAGCGGGAAATGAGCAGTTCTTC.

The rearrangement joins TRBV3-1 (or the pseudogene TRBV3-2) to TRBJ2-3; TRBD2 matches at 11 bases. Per germline, CDR1 LGHDT and CDR2 YNNKEL (reference sequence). With V trimmed by 2 bases and J by 7 bases, 14 bases remained unmatched. The CDR3 covers 18 residues. The CDR3 spells CASSQIPSGGPGGHTQYF. In DNA form, the CDR3 reads TGTGCCAGCAGCCAAATCCCTAGCGGGGGGCCCGGGGGACATACGCAGTATTTT.

The V call is TRBV5-1, the J call TRBJ1-1; tentatively, D is TRBD1 (5 bases). Germline assignment: CDR1 SGHRS and CDR2 YFSETQ. This CDR3 spans 13 amino acids. Trimming pared 0 bases from V and 3 bases from J, leaving 6 bases between. As DNA, the CDR3 is TGCGCCAGCAGCTTGGTGGGGCACACTGAAGCTTTCTTT. Its protein product is CASSLVGHTEAFF.

V usage is TRBV30 and J usage is TRBJ1-2; weak D call: TRBD1 (5 bases). The germline V and J ends were trimmed by 2 bases and 0 bases, with 16 bases remaining between them. This CDR3 has 16 amino acids. CDR1 and CDR2 (germline): GTSNPN, SVGIG (reference sequence). The DNA for the CDR3 is TGTGCCTGGAGTATCGGTTTTGGGGCCTCTAACTATGGCTACACCTTC. This sequence encodes CAWSIGFGASNYGYTF.

The V gene is TRBV9, the J gene TRBJ1-6; D gene unclear. There are 14 residues in the CDR3. The V gene's germline CDR1 is SGDLS and CDR2 YYNGEE. V was clipped by 3 bases and J by 7 bases, with 11 bases between them. The CDR3 coding sequence is TGTGCCAGCAGCGGGAATACGGGAAATTCACCCCTCCACTTT. Its translation is CASSGNTGNSPLHF.

This clone was detected only a few times. This chain uses TRBV2 with TRBJ1-4; TRBD1 aligns across 9 bases. J gave up 8 bases and V 6 bases, and 7 bases lay outside the gene matches. CDR1 is SNHLY, CDR2 FYNNEI, per germline. The CDR3 runs 14 residues. CDR3 nucleotides: TGTGCCAGCAGCCCCGGGACAGGGCGGGAAAAACTGTTTTTT. Translating gives CASSPGTGREKLFF.

This clone was recorded only once. The sample has other DNA sequences that encode this CDR3 too. V usage is TRBV5-1 and J usage is TRBJ2-3; 9 positions match TRBD2. This CDR3 is built from 16 residues. J was trimmed by 0 bases and V by 4 bases; bases with no gene match: 6. Per germline, CDR1 SGHRS and CDR2 YFSETQ. The DNA for the CDR3 is TGCGCCAGCAGCCCGGGACTAGCCGAAAGCACAGATACGCAGTATTTT. Translating it yields CASSPGLAESTDTQYF. Combining the CDR3 with reference TRBV5-1 and TRBJ2-3 gives the whole variable domain KAGVTQTPRYLIKTRGQQVTLSCSPISGHRSVSWYQQTPGQGLQFLFEYFSETQRNKGNFPGRFSGRQFSNSRSEMNVSTLELGDSALYLCASSPGLAESTDTQYFGPGTRLTVL.

The CDR3 nucleotides read TGTGCTAGTGGTTTAAGTGCAGGGCACACCGGGGAGCTGTTTTTT. Translated: CASGLSAGHTGELFF. The J gene is TRBJ2-2, the V gene TRBV12-5; perhaps TRBD1 as D (5 bases). Trimming took off 3 bases at V and 3 bases at J, with 11 bases between the two ends. The CDR3 has 15 amino acids. CDR1 is LGHNT and CDR2 is FRNRAP in the germline V gene.

This clone was picked up a small number of times. The gene calls are TRBV19 and TRBJ2-7; a possible D gene is TRBD1 (5 bases). The germline V gene has CDR1 LNHDA and CDR2 SQIVND (reference sequence). This CDR3 region has 13 residues. V gave up 8 bases and J gave up 0 bases, with 11 bases separating them. In DNA form, the CDR3 reads TGTGCCAGTTCCAGGGCATACTCCTACGAGCAGTACTTC. As protein: CASSRAYSYEQYF.

The chain combines TRBV25-1 with TRBJ1-2; D perhaps matches TRBD1 (5 bases). V gave up 9 bases and J gave up 8 bases, with 22 bases separating them. Germline V gene data show CDR1 as MGHDK and CDR2 as SYGVNS. There are 14 residues in the CDR3. The CDR3 bases are TGTGCCAGTGGTGATGGCGGGGACCCGAGAGGCTACACCTTC. This gives the protein CASGDGGDPRGYTF.

The chain couples TRBV11-2 to TRBJ2-7; D may be TRBD1 (6 bases). This CDR3 has 18 amino acids. The V end was cut by 2 bases, the J end by 3 bases, with 23 bases between. Germline loops: CDR1 SGHAT, CDR2 FQNNGV. As DNA, the CDR3 is TGTGCCAGCAGCTTAACGGAAGCCCAGACAGGCCACTTCTACGAGCAGTACTTC. The encoded protein is CASSLTEAQTGHFYEQYF. Based on the CDR3 plus reference TRBV11-2 and TRBJ2-7, the full variable domain is EAGVAQSPRYKIIEKRQSVAFWCNPISGHATLYWYQQILGQGPKLLIQFQNNGVVDDSQLPKDRFSAERLKGVDSTLKIQPAKLEDSAVYLCASSLTEAQTGHFYEQYFGPGTRLTVT.